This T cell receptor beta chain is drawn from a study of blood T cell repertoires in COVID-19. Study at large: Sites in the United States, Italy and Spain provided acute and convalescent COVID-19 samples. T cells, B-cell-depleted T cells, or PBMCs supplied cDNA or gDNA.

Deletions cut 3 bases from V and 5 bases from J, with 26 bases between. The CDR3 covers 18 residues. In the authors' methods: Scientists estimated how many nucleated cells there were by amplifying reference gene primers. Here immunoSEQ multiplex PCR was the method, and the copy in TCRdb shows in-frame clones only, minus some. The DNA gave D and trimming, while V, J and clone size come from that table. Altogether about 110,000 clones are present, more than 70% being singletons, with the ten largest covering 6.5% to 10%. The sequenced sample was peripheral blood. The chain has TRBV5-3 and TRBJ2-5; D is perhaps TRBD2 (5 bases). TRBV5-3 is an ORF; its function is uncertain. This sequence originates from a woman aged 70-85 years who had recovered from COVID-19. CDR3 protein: CARSYHLWAGGKGETQYF. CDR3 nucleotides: TGTGCCAGAAGCTACCACTTATGGGCCGGAGGAAAAGGGGAGACCCAGTACTTC.